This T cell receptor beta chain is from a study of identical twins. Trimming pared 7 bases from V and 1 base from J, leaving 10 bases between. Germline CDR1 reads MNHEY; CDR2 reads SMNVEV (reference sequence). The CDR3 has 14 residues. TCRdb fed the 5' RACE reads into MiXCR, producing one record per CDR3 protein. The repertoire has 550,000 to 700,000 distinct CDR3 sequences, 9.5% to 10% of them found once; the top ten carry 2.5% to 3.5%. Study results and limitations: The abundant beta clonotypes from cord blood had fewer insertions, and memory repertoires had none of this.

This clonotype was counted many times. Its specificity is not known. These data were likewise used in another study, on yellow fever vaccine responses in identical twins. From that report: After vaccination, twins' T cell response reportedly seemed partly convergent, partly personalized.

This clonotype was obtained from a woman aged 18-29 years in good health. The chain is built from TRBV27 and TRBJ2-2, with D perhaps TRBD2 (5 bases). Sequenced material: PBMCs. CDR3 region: CASNRGQNTGELFF. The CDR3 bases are TGTGCCAGCAATCGGGGTCAGAACACCGGGGAGCTGTTTTTT.